Detailed here is one T cell receptor beta chain. No antigen is known for it. Germline CDR1 is SGHNT and CDR2 is YENEEA. The CDR3 is 15 amino acids. The data stem from a study of T cells expressing NK-cell markers. Study-wide points: The study found these clonotypes also leading the CD3+CD56-NKG2C+ fraction in several donors.

Reanalyzing the 5' RACE reads, TCRdb keeps one entry per CDR3 protein, without DNA. The table lists some 390,000 distinct CDR3 sequences. The receptor's source is a woman aged 45-65 years in good health. This chain joins TRBV11-3 and TRBJ1-1; TCRdb names TRBD1, which stays unverified in the absence of DNA. The sample was blood T cells: a sorted CD56 or NKG2C T cell subset, CD4+ or CD8+ T cells, or bulk PBMC T cells (not recorded which). Here the CDR3 reads CASSLTGGIGAEAFF.